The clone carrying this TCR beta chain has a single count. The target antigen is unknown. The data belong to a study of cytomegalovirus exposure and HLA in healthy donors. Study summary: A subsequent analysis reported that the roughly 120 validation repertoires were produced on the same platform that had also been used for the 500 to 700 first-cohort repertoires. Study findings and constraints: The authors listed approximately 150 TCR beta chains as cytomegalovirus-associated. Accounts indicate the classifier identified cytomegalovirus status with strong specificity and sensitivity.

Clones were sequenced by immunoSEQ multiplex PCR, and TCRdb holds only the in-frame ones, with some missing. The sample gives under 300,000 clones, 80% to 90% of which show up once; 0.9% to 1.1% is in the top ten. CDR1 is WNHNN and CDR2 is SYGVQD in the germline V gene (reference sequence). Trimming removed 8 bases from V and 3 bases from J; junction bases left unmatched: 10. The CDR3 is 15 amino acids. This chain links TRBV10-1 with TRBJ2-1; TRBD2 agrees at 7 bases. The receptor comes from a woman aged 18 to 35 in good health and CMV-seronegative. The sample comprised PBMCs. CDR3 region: CASRPGSGHYNEQFF. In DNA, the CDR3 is TGCGCCAGCCGTCCAGGTAGCGGGCACTACAATGAGCAGTTCTTC.